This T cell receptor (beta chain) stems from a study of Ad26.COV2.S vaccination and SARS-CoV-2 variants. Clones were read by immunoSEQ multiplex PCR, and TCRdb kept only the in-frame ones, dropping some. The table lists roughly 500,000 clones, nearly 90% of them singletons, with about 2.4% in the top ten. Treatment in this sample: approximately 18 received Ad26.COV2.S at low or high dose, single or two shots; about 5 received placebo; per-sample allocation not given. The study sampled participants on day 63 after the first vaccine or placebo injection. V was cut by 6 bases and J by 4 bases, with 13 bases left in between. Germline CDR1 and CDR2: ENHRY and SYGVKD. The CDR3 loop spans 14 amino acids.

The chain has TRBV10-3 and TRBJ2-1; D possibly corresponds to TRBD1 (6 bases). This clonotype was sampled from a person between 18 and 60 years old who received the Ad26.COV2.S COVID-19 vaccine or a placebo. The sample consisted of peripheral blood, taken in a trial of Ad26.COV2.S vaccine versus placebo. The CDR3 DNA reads TGTGCCATCAGAGACGGGACACTGTACAATGAGCAGTTCTTC. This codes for CAIRDGTLYNEQFF.